These T cell receptor beta chains were read from a single sample in a study of T cells in Graves' hyperthyroidism and ophthalmopathy. TCRdb passed the multiplex PCR reads through MiXCR, listing each CDR3 protein once. The sample includes 600,000 or so distinct CDR3 sequences, 14% of them seen just once. Sample: blood. Receptor source: a woman under 30 with Graves' ophthalmopathy. CDR3s include the opening cysteine and the closing phenylalanine or tryptophan. The order of the fields is V gene, clone size, CDR3 protein. Clone sizes are given selectively: once, few, many, or a class where the clone is expanded.

v_call: TRBV2
clone_size: -
cdr3_aa: CASSTGVREKLFF

v_call: TRBV5-8
clone_size: few
cdr3_aa: CASSLIPGQIYEQYF

v_call: TRBV12-3/TRBV12-4
clone_size: -
cdr3_aa: CASSLELAATYEQYF

v_call: TRBV25-1
clone_size: -
cdr3_aa: CASSSARVDSQETQYF

v_call: TRBV12-3/TRBV12-4
clone_size: many
cdr3_aa: CASSFFPRRRNTIYF

v_call: TRBV7-9
clone_size: -
cdr3_aa: CASSPILGTGPRTKNIQYF

v_call: TRBV6-2/TRBV6-3
clone_size: many
cdr3_aa: CASPHLLAHSPPYEQYF

v_call: TRBV10-3
clone_size: -
cdr3_aa: CAISESLGLYNEQFF

v_call: TRBV7-6
clone_size: once
cdr3_aa: CASSSTPGTSGSGTDTQYF

v_call: TRBV2
clone_size: many
cdr3_aa: CASSELVETQYF

v_call: TRBV27
clone_size: many
cdr3_aa: CASSLTGMEETQYF

v_call: TRBV6-1
clone_size: many
cdr3_aa: CASSRTGLSGRRHEQFF

v_call: TRBV7-2
clone_size: many
cdr3_aa: CASSPGHMGVGGYTF

v_call: TRBV4-3
clone_size: -
cdr3_aa: CASSQSRQGMPYEQYF

v_call: TRBV6-1
clone_size: -
cdr3_aa: CASSERFTDSGANVLTF

v_call: TRBV12-3/TRBV12-4
clone_size: many
cdr3_aa: CASSPGPGYEQYF

v_call: TRBV19
clone_size: few
cdr3_aa: CASKPEGGRNEQFF

v_call: TRBV9
clone_size: many
cdr3_aa: CASSVGQLNTEAFF

v_call: TRBV2
clone_size: many
cdr3_aa: CAKQRRNTEAFF

v_call: TRBV27
clone_size: many
cdr3_aa: CASGNIGVEQYF

v_call: TRBV20-1
clone_size: few
cdr3_aa: CSAWDRRIANQPQHF

v_call: TRBV10-3
clone_size: few
cdr3_aa: CATHPGPSYEQYF

v_call: TRBV20-1
clone_size: -
cdr3_aa: CSVPRAGGPNTEAFF

v_call: TRBV28
clone_size: many
cdr3_aa: CASSLAAENQPQHF

v_call: TRBV9
clone_size: few
cdr3_aa: CASSVVNEWQPNTEAFF

v_call: TRBV25-1
clone_size: few
cdr3_aa: CASSMPGLAKDEQFF

v_call: TRBV28
clone_size: few
cdr3_aa: CASRPTSGRSYNEQFF

v_call: TRBV6-1
clone_size: few
cdr3_aa: CASRNTRTGGLGEQYF

v_call: TRBV5-6
clone_size: many
cdr3_aa: CASSLLQGILNTEAFF

v_call: TRBV24-1
clone_size: -
cdr3_aa: CATRDSNTGELFF

v_call: TRBV20-1
clone_size: -
cdr3_aa: CSASQLALYEQFF

v_call: TRBV7-3
clone_size: -
cdr3_aa: CASSLGDRYRNQPQHF

v_call: TRBV2
clone_size: many
cdr3_aa: CASSTQGVGSPLHF

v_call: TRBV12-3/TRBV12-4
clone_size: many
cdr3_aa: CASSWVEAFF

v_call: TRBV12-3/TRBV12-4
clone_size: many
cdr3_aa: CASSPNRQGAKDYEQYF

v_call: TRBV29-1
clone_size: many
cdr3_aa: CSVEATGEKAEQYF

v_call: TRBV7-8
clone_size: many
cdr3_aa: CASSPLPKLLSNERGQFF

v_call: TRBV7-9
clone_size: many
cdr3_aa: CASSRGFTMNTEAFF

v_call: TRBV7-9
clone_size: many
cdr3_aa: CASSLESSVGELFF

v_call: TRBV2
clone_size: many
cdr3_aa: CASTPDSSPPPYYGYTF

v_call: TRBV7-2
clone_size: many
cdr3_aa: CASSLEEYQETQYF

v_call: TRBV4-3
clone_size: few
cdr3_aa: CASSQDLMRNTDTQYF

v_call: TRBV20-1
clone_size: many
cdr3_aa: CSAPQGGTSNTGELFF

v_call: TRBV28
clone_size: many
cdr3_aa: CASSFLAGSYGYTF

v_call: TRBV19
clone_size: few
cdr3_aa: CASSRGTSREQYF

v_call: TRBV24-1
clone_size: many
cdr3_aa: CATSESWAGELFF

v_call: TRBV27
clone_size: many
cdr3_aa: CASSKPGTSVNEQFF

v_call: TRBV30
clone_size: many
cdr3_aa: CAWSRKISNQPQHF

v_call: TRBV5-6
clone_size: few
cdr3_aa: CASSLELGQPGANVLTF

v_call: TRBV5-4
clone_size: many
cdr3_aa: CASSEGGSLGTDTQYF

v_call: TRBV12-3/TRBV12-4
clone_size: -
cdr3_aa: CASRLGRGGETQYF

v_call: TRBV11-3
clone_size: many
cdr3_aa: CASSLDGFGNEQFF

v_call: TRBV6-1
clone_size: many
cdr3_aa: CASSSTGQGEYEQYF

v_call: TRBV12-3/TRBV12-4
clone_size: few
cdr3_aa: CASSPGQGVNSPLHF

v_call: TRBV29-1
clone_size: -
cdr3_aa: CSALHPTNEKLFF

v_call: TRBV19
clone_size: few
cdr3_aa: CASSYPGHLNGNTIYF

v_call: TRBV7-2
clone_size: few
cdr3_aa: CASSQYSGNTIYF

v_call: TRBV20-1
clone_size: -
cdr3_aa: CSAYHVRGLSYGQYF